Listed here is a single T cell receptor (beta chain). How the authors handled the data: Researchers report that nucleated cell counts were estimated from reference gene primer amplification. This table comes from immunoSEQ multiplex PCR, and its TCRdb copy is limited to in-frame clones, with some not included. Clone size and the V and J calls come from that table; the DNA yielded D and trimming. The sample yields 170,000 or so clones, under 85% seen once. This sample is drawn from a study of blood T cell repertoires in COVID-19. Turning to the study itself: There were acute and convalescent COVID-19 samples, and they came from the United States, Italy and Spain.

Trimming stripped 6 bases from V and 4 bases from J, with 10 bases between. Germline CDR1 and CDR2: MNHEY and SVGAGI. CDR3 length equals 13 residues. The TCR comes from a woman between 65 and 79 years old with COVID-19, enrolled during active disease. The rearrangement uses TRBV6-5 and TRBJ1-5, with unresolved D. What was sequenced was peripheral blood. The CDR3 nucleotides are TGTGCCAGCAGCCCCACAGAAAATCAGCCCCAGCATTTT. Translated: CASSPTENQPQHF.